A single sample is the source of the 2 T cell receptor beta chains below, sequenced in a study of control samples from healthy donors and cancer patients. Assay used: immunoSEQ multiplex PCR; TCRdb lists only in-frame clones, some missing. The sample gives about 150,000 clones, roughly 94% of which show up once; approximately 5.7% is in the top ten. Specimen: blood. The receptors here all came from a man aged 35-49 years in good health.

In DNA, the CDR3 is TGCGCCAGCAGCTTGGTGGCAGGGGGAGACTATGGCTACACCTTC. As protein: CASSLVAGGDYGYTF. The chain joins TRBV5-1 to TRBJ1-2; 7 bases line up with TRBD1. The CDR3 runs 15 residues. V trimming: 0 bases; J trimming: 3 bases; junction bases outside the gene matches: 5. Germline lookup yields CDR1 SGHRS and CDR2 YFSETQ.

CDR3 DNA sequence: TGTGCCAGCAGCCAAGATCAGAGGACGGCAGATCGAGAAAAACTGTTTTTT. It specifies CASSQDQRTADREKLFF. The rearrangement joins TRBV4-2 to TRBJ1-4; D gene unclear. The CDR3 is 17 amino acids. CDR1 LGHNA and CDR2 YNFKEQ come from the germline V gene. Between the trimmed V and J ends, which lost 0 bases and 8 bases, there was a span of 19 bases.